One sample yielded the 15 T cell receptor beta chains listed below, sequenced in a study of T-cell memory formation after mild COVID-19. TCRdb independently ran MiXCR on the 5' RACE reads; one entry per CDR3 protein. The sample has about 140,000 distinct CDR3 sequences; roughly 15% are singletons. The specimen was PBMCs or a T cell subset sorted from them (not recorded which). The receptors here all came from an adult woman who had mild COVID-19 (a few samples of this study predate the infection). Cell type and time point are not known.

The chain carries TRBV20-1 and TRBJ2-7; D is unclear. This CDR3 has 11 residues. Germline CDR1 reads DFQATT; CDR2 reads SNEGSKA (reference sequence). The CDR3: CSRSSGNEQYF. For the CDR3, the DNA is TGCAGCCGATCAAGTGGCAACGAGCAGTACTTC.

There are a few counts of this clonotype. The chain uses TRBV24-1 and TRBJ2-1, with 13 nucleotides matching TRBD2. J lost 7 bases, V lost 3 bases, and 8 bases had no gene match. The germline gives CDR1 KGHDR, CDR2 SFDVKD. The CDR3 extends over 17 amino acids. The CDR3, as DNA: TGTGCCACCAGTGATGGACTAGCGGGAGCCTCTGGTAATGAGCAGTTCTTC. Translating gives CATSDGLAGASGNEQFF.

The chain carries TRBV15 and TRBJ2-1, with 8 bases that match TRBD1. The CDR3 spans 18 residues. CDR1 and CDR2 (germline): LNHNV, YYDKDF (reference sequence). J lost 8 bases, V lost 0 bases, and 15 bases had no gene match. CDR3 sequence: CATSRDGVGQGIPHEQFF. CDR3 bases: TGTGCCACCAGCAGAGATGGAGTAGGACAGGGAATCCCACATGAGCAGTTCTTC.

This clonotype was detected a few times. The V call is TRBV20-1, the J call TRBJ2-1, with 12 bases fitting TRBD2. The CDR3 runs to 14 residues. The germline V gene has CDR1 DFQATT and CDR2 SNEGSKA (reference sequence). V lost 5 bases, J lost 6 bases, and 5 bases stayed unmatched. Here the CDR3 reads CSAQTSGSANEQFF. The CDR3 DNA is TGCAGTGCTCAGACTAGCGGGAGTGCCAATGAGCAGTTCTTC.

This clonotype has just a few counts. The V gene is TRBV7-2, the J gene TRBJ1-1; possibly TRBD1 for D (5 bases). V was pared by 2 bases and J by 4 bases, with 11 bases between. The CDR3 is made up of 14 amino acids. Per the germline V gene, CDR1 is SGHTA and CDR2 is FQGNSA. The CDR3 DNA sequence: TGTGCCAGCAGCTTACAGGGTATGGGCACTGAAGCTTTCTTT. This sequence encodes CASSLQGMGTEAFF.

The chain employs TRBV2 and TRBJ2-7; TRBD1 is a possible D gene (5 bases). The CDR3 has 14 amino acids. Germline V CDR1 and CDR2: SNHLY, FYNNEI. V lost 3 bases to trimming and J lost 3 bases, with 12 bases between them. The CDR3 DNA reads TGTGCCAGCAGTGAGGGCAGGGTTCTCTACGAGCAGTACTTC. Its protein is CASSEGRVLYEQYF. Combining the CDR3 with reference TRBV2 and TRBJ2-7 gives the whole variable domain EPEVTQTPSHQVTQMGQEVILRCVPISNHLYFYWYRQILGQKVEFLVSFYNNEISEKSEIFDDQFSVERPDGSNFTLKIRSTKLEDSAMYFCASSEGRVLYEQYFGPGTRLTVT.

The V gene is TRBV7-9, the J gene TRBJ2-7; no firm D call. The CDR3 runs to 14 residues. V was cut by 1 base and J by 3 bases, with 10 bases left in between. Per germline, CDR1 SEHNR and CDR2 FQNEAQ (reference sequence). The CDR3 loop reads CASSLVPALYEQYF. CDR3 DNA sequence: TGTGCCAGCAGCTTAGTTCCAGCACTCTACGAGCAGTACTTC.

The table lists this clonotype with a few counts. The gene calls are TRBV30 and TRBJ2-1, with D maybe TRBD2 (6 bases). Trimming pared 7 bases from V and 7 bases from J, leaving 17 bases between. The germline CDR1 and CDR2 sequences are GTSNPN and SVGIG (reference sequence). This CDR3 has 13 residues. The DNA of the CDR3 is TGTGCCTCCCTGCGTAGCGGCCGGAATGAGCAGTTCTTC. Translating it yields CASLRSGRNEQFF.

CDR3 sequence: CASSTMDRSSETQYF. In DNA, the CDR3 is TGTGCCAGCAGCACGATGGACAGATCCTCCGAGACCCAGTACTTC. The V gene is TRBV9, the J gene TRBJ2-5, with a possible D match to TRBD1 (6 bases). CDR1 is SGDLS, CDR2 YYNGEE, per germline. The CDR3 runs to 15 residues. V shed 4 bases and J shed 5 bases, with 18 bases lying between them.

The V and J genes are TRBV5-1 and TRBJ2-7, with 7 positions matching TRBD1. The CDR3 spans 13 residues. CDR1 SGHRS and CDR2 YFSETQ come from the germline V gene. V trimming: 2 bases; J trimming: 9 bases; junction bases outside the gene matches: 8. The CDR3: CASSFHGTAGQYF. The CDR3 DNA sequence: TGCGCCAGCAGCTTCCATGGGACAGCAGGGCAGTACTTC. Combining the CDR3 with reference TRBV5-1 and TRBJ2-7 gives the whole variable domain KAGVTQTPRYLIKTRGQQVTLSCSPISGHRSVSWYQQTPGQGLQFLFEYFSETQRNKGNFPGRFSGRQFSNSRSEMNVSTLELGDSALYLCASSFHGTAGQYFGPGTRLTVT.

This clonotype came up many times. J is TRBJ2-1 and V is TRBV5-1; 11 positions agree with TRBD2. Trimming took 0 bases from V and 10 from J; bases not matched to a gene: 6. Germline CDR1 SGHRS, CDR2 YFSETQ. CDR3 size: 15 residues. The CDR3 bases are TGCGCCAGCAGCTTGGATCTAGCGGGAGGTCGGGAGCAGTTCTTC. Protein sequence: CASSLDLAGGREQFF.

The J gene is TRBJ2-7, the V gene TRBV12-3 or TRBV12-4; 9 nucleotides agree with TRBD1. This CDR3 region has 16 residues. V was clipped by 6 bases and J by 6 bases; unmatched bases: 15. The CDR3 loop reads CASSPDSTGGLGEQYF. The CDR3 bases are TGTGCCAGCAGCCCTGATTCGACAGGGGGTCTGGGCGAGCAGTACTTC.

This clonotype was seen only once. V is TRBV20-1 and J is TRBJ1-2; 9 nucleotides agree with TRBD1. Trimming removed 5 bases from V and 1 base from J; junction bases left unmatched: 5. CDR3 size: 14 residues. CDR1 and CDR2 from the germline V gene are DFQATT and SNEGSKA (reference sequence). CDR3 residues: CSAGMTGGNYGYTF. The CDR3 DNA sequence: TGCAGTGCTGGGATGACAGGGGGTAACTATGGCTACACCTTC.

This clonotype was picked up many times. The chain employs TRBV12-3 or TRBV12-4 and TRBJ2-1; possibly TRBD1 for D (5 bases). Trimming took 6 bases from V and 6 from J, leaving 12 bases between them. The CDR3 length is 13 residues. The CDR3 reads CASSPAGANEQFF. CDR3 DNA sequence: TGTGCCAGCAGCCCCGCTGGGGCCAATGAGCAGTTCTTC.

This clonotype was seen many times. The chain employs TRBV7-3 and TRBJ2-1, with a weak D call TRBD2 (6 bases). CDR3 size: 13 residues. With 5 bases removed from V and 6 bases from J, the gap between germline ends came to 11 bases. The germline V gene has CDR1 SGHTA and CDR2 FQGTGA. The CDR3 region is CASSPGTSNEQFF. The CDR3 region has the DNA TGTGCCAGCAGCCCCGGGACTTCCAATGAGCAGTTCTTC.